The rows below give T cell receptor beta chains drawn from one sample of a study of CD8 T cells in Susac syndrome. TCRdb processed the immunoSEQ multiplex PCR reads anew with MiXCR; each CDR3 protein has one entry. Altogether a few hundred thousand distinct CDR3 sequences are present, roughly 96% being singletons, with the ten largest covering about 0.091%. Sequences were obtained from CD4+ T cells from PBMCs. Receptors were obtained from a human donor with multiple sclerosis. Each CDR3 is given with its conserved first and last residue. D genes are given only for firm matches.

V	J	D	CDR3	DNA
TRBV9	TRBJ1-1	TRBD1	CASSAQGATEAFF	TGTGCCAGCAGCGCCCAGGGGGCAACTGAAGCTTTCTTT
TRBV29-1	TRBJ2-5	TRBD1	CSAEGSGGRETQYF	TGCAGCGCCGAGGGGTCAGGGGGCAGGGAGACCCAGTACTTC
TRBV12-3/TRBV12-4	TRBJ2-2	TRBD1	CASSLQTGGANTGELFF	TGTGCCAGCAGTTTACAGACAGGGGGCGCGAACACCGGGGAGCTGTTTTTT
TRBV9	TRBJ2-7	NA	CASSEGGTAYDEQYF	TGTGCCAGCAGCGAAGGGGGGACAGCATACGATGAGCAGTACTTC
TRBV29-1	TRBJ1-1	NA	CSVQFPPSRGTEAFF	TGCAGCGTTCAATTCCCCCCAAGCAGAGGGACTGAAGCTTTCTTT
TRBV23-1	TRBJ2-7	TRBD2	CASSQSPCASSGSSYEQYF	TGCGCCAGCAGTCAAAGCCCTTGCGCGTCTAGCGGGAGCTCCTACGAGCAGTACTTC
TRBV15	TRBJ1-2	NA	CATSPQGTGGYGYTF	TGTGCCACCAGCCCCCAAGGTACGGGTGGCTATGGCTACACCTTC
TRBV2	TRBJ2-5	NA	CASTTGRQETQYF	TGTGCCAGCACCACTGGACGACAAGAGACCCAGTACTTC
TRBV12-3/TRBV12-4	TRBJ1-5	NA	CASTPGLGGGPQHF	TGTGCCAGCACTCCGGGACTGGGCGGGGGGCCCCAGCATTTT
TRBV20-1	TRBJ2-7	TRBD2	CSASSGSLYEQYF	TGCAGTGCTAGTAGCGGGAGTCTGTACGAGCAGTACTTC
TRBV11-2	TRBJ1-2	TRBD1	CASRRTGAHGYTF	TGTGCCAGCCGCCGGACAGGGGCACATGGCTACACCTTC
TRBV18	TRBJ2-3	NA	CASSPEQGDTQYF	TGTGCCAGCTCACCCGAGCAGGGGGATACGCAGTATTTT
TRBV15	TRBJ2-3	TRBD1	CATRPGDRATQYF	TGTGCCACCCGTCCCGGGGACAGAGCGACGCAGTATTTT
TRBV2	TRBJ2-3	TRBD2	CASSVRGRADTQYF	TGTGCCAGCAGTGTGAGAGGGAGGGCCGATACGCAGTATTTT
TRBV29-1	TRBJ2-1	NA	CSAPGEISYNEQFF	TGCAGCGCCCCCGGCGAGATCTCCTACAATGAGCAGTTCTTC
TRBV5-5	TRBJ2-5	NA	CASSLAGLVMETQYF	TGTGCCAGCAGCTTGGCCGGGCTGGTTATGGAGACCCAGTACTTC
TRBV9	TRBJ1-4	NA	CASSAGRRSNEKLFF	TGTGCCAGCAGCGCAGGACGGAGATCTAATGAAAAACTGTTTTTT
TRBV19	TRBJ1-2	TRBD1	CASSRGRSYTF	TGTGCCAGTAGCAGGGGGCGAAGCTACACCTTC
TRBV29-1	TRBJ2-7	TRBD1	CSVRRQGDTYEQYF	TGCAGCGTACGCCGGCAGGGGGATACCTACGAGCAGTACTTC
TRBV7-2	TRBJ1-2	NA	CASSRDNIYGYTF	TGTGCCAGCAGCCGGGACAATATCTATGGCTACACCTTC
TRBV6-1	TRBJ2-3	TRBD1	CASSQDRGLPTDTQYF	TGTGCCAGCAGTCAGGACAGGGGCCTACCCACAGATACGCAGTATTTT
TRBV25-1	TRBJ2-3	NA	CASSGHTDTQYF	TGTGCCAGCAGTGGGCATACAGATACGCAGTATTTT